The 20 T cell receptor beta chains listed next were all sequenced from one sample in a study of type 1 regulatory T cells. MiXCR was run by TCRdb on the reads, yielding one entry per CDR3 protein. The sample shows roughly 67,000 distinct CDR3 sequences, 55% to 80% of them seen only once. These TCRs are of unknown antigen specificity. Sequences were obtained from cultured T cells, either the whole culture or a sorted T cell fraction (not recorded which). Stated subset: Tr1-enriched cell product generated in vitro against host alloantigens. Source of these receptors: a human donor in good health.

V gene TRBV9 combines with J gene TRBJ2-4, with D maybe TRBD2 (6 bases). Germline V gives CDR1 SGDLS, CDR2 YYNGEE. The CDR3 is 13 amino acids. Trimming took 4 bases from V and 6 from J, leaving 11 bases between them. The chain's CDR3 is CASSRDWGNIQYF. CDR3 in DNA: TGTGCCAGCAGCAGGGACTGGGGAAACATTCAGTACTTC.

The chain combines TRBV5-1 with TRBJ2-5; unclear D gene. V was pared by 0 bases and J by 4 bases, with 10 bases between. This CDR3 has 14 amino acids. Germline loops: CDR1 SGHRS, CDR2 YFSETQ. The CDR3 loop reads CASSLVATGETQYF. CDR3 in DNA: TGCGCCAGCAGCTTGGTAGCAACGGGAGAGACCCAGTACTTC.

The gene calls are TRBV5-1 and TRBJ1-2, with D tentatively TRBD1 (5 bases). The V end was cut by 0 bases, the J end by 6 bases, with 12 bases between. Germline CDR1 reads SGHRS; CDR2 reads YFSETQ. The CDR3 loop spans 14 amino acids. This CDR3 is CASSLVPTGDGYTF. The CDR3 DNA is TGCGCCAGCAGCTTGGTCCCAACGGGGGATGGCTACACCTTC.

This clonotype has more than one count but fewer than ten. The chain links TRBV7-9 to TRBJ2-3, with D perhaps matching TRBD1 (6 bases). The CDR3 covers 13 residues. The V end lost 4 bases, the J end lost 11 bases, and 16 bases lay between the germline ends. CDR1 and CDR2 from the germline V gene are SEHNR and FQNEAQ (reference sequence). The DNA for the CDR3 is TGTGCCAGCAGCTACCCGACAGGTGCTCAGCAGTATTTT. Protein: CASSYPTGAQQYF. Full variable domain (outside the CDR3, taken from reference TRBV7-9 and TRBJ2-3): DTGVSQNPRHKITKRGQNVTFRCDPISEHNRLYWYRQTLGQGPEFLTYFQNEAQLEKSRLLSDRFSAERPKGSFSTLEIQRTEQGDSAMYLCASSYPTGAQQYFGPGTRLTVL.

The chain employs TRBV6-5 and TRBJ2-5; TRBD2 matches at 9 bases. CDR1 is MNHEY and CDR2 is SVGAGI in the germline V gene. Germline trimming cut 7 bases from V and 5 bases from J; bases unmatched to any gene: 5. The CDR3 is 13 residues long. The chain's CDR3 is CASKKSGRETQYF. The CDR3 DNA sequence: TGTGCCAGCAAAAAAAGCGGGAGGGAGACCCAGTACTTC.

The chain combines TRBV20-1 with TRBJ2-1; 8 positions agree with TRBD2. The junction had 11 bases not matched to a gene; V was cut back by 3 bases and J by 4 bases. Germline V CDR1 and CDR2: DFQATT, SNEGSKA (reference sequence). The CDR3 runs to 16 residues. In nucleotides, the CDR3 is TGCAGTGCTAGGGGAGGGGCGGGAGGTCCGTACAATGAGCAGTTCTTC. This translates into CSARGGAGGPYNEQFF.

This chain joins TRBV6-4 and TRBJ2-1, with 11 positions matching TRBD2. The junction had 7 bases not matched to a gene; V was cut back by 0 bases and J by 6 bases. The CDR3 is 17 amino acids. Germline CDR1 MRHNA, CDR2 SNTAGT. CDR3 DNA: TGTGCCAGCAGTGACTCATTTGGGACTAGCGGTTTCAATGAGCAGTTCTTC. This gives the protein CASSDSFGTSGFNEQFF.

This chain links TRBV7-2 with TRBJ2-3, with 14 bases fitting TRBD2. The CDR3 is made up of 18 amino acids. Germline V gene data show CDR1 as SGHTA and CDR2 as FQGNSA. V was pared by 1 base and J by 3 bases, with 6 bases of the junction left unmatched. Written as DNA, the CDR3 is TGTGCCAGCAGCTTAGAGGGACTAGCGGGAGTTAGGACAGATACGCAGTATTTT. This translates into CASSLEGLAGVRTDTQYF.

This clonotype was recorded only once. J is TRBJ1-5 and V is TRBV5-1; TRBD1 aligns across 7 bases. Germline CDR1 SGHRS, CDR2 YFSETQ. Trimming at V came to 4 bases and at J to 3 bases, leaving 7 bases not matched to a gene. CDR3 length equals 15 residues. CDR3 bases: TGCGCCAGCAGCCCAGAGGGGGCCGCCAATCAGCCCCAGCATTTT. Translated: CASSPEGAANQPQHF.

The V gene is TRBV20-1, the J gene TRBJ2-7; 14 bases map to TRBD2. The germline V gene encodes CDR1 DFQATT and CDR2 SNEGSKA (reference sequence). V lost 6 bases to trimming and J lost 3 bases; unmatched junction nucleotides: 4. The CDR3 extends over 14 amino acids. The CDR3 DNA follows: TGCAGTGCAGCAGGGACTAGCGGGAGCTACGAGCAGTACTTC. Translation gives CSAAGTSGSYEQYF.

V usage is TRBV20-1 and J usage is TRBJ2-7; D is unresolved. Germline-derived CDR1 and CDR2 are DFQATT and SNEGSKA (reference sequence). The CDR3 loop spans 15 amino acids. The V gene lost 6 bases and the J gene lost 0 bases, with 18 bases spanning the gap. CDR3 DNA: TGCAGTGCCATAGACGGACGGAGCTCCTCCTACGAGCAGTACTTC. Translating it yields CSAIDGRSSSYEQYF.

This clonotype was seen only a few times. The rearrangement uses TRBV25-1 and TRBJ2-4; a weak D match, TRBD2 (5 bases). CDR1 and CDR2 (germline): MGHDK, SYGVNS. The length of the CDR3 is 13 residues. V lost 6 bases and J lost 6, with 12 bases in between. The DNA for the CDR3 is TGTGCCAGCAGCTGGGCAGGAGGAAACATTCAGTACTTC. Translated: CASSWAGGNIQYF.

This rearrangement joins TRBV10-3 to TRBJ2-3; D possibly corresponds to TRBD2 (7 bases). This CDR3 has 15 residues. V dropped 3 bases and J dropped 4 bases, with 14 bases sitting between them. Germline V gene sequence: CDR1 ENHRY, CDR2 SYGVKD. CDR3 loop: CAISDAGAMSDTQYF. CDR3 nucleotides: TGTGCCATCAGTGATGCGGGGGCGATGTCAGATACGCAGTATTTT.

The chain links TRBV24-1 to TRBJ2-5, with 7 bases matching TRBD2. V lost 5 bases to trimming and J lost 3 bases; unmatched junction nucleotides: 8. This CDR3 spans 15 amino acids. CDR1 is KGHDR and CDR2 is SFDVKD in the germline V gene. The CDR3 spells CATSGAAGLEETQYF. As DNA, the CDR3 is TGTGCCACCAGTGGGGCAGCGGGGCTTGAAGAGACCCAGTACTTC.

This sequence joins TRBV5-4 and TRBJ1-1, with a tentative D call TRBD1 (6 bases). Germline loops: CDR1 SGHNT, CDR2 YYREEE (reference sequence). Trimming took off 3 bases at V and 3 bases at J, with 9 bases between the two ends. This CDR3 spans 13 amino acids. This CDR3 reads CASSYDRHTEAFF. The CDR3 region has the DNA TGTGCCAGCAGCTACGACAGGCACACTGAAGCTTTCTTT.

V gene TRBV21-1 combines with J gene TRBJ2-7; the D call TRBD1 from the table was never checked on the DNA. TRBV21-1 is a pseudogene locus. The CDR3 runs 17 residues. Here the CDR3 DNA reads TGTGCCAGCAGCAAAGAAAGGGCGTTTACCAGCTCCTACGAGCAGTACTTC. It encodes CASSKERAFTSSYEQYF.

This clonotype appeared a few times. V is TRBV20-1 and J is TRBJ2-7, with 7 bases lining up with TRBD2. From germline, CDR1 is DFQATT and CDR2 SNEGSKA (reference sequence). Trimming at V came to 5 bases and at J to 2 bases, leaving 9 bases not matched to a gene. This CDR3 spans 14 amino acids. CDR3 DNA sequence: TGCAGTGCTGAGGGGTCGGGGGGACCCTACGAGCAGTACTTC. This codes for CSAEGSGGPYEQYF.

The J gene is TRBJ2-1, the V gene TRBV5-5; no clear D gene. The V gene's germline CDR1 is SGHKS and CDR2 YYEKEE (reference sequence). This CDR3 region has 13 residues. V lost 2 bases and J lost 9, with 12 bases in between. CDR3 nucleotides: TGTGCCAGCAGCTTTGAGTTAATGGGTGAGCAGTTCTTC. It specifies CASSFELMGEQFF.

The chain uses TRBV20-1 and TRBJ2-4, with 11 bases aligning to TRBD2. Germline CDR1 reads DFQATT; CDR2 reads SNEGSKA (reference sequence). The length of the CDR3 is 15 residues. With 3 bases clipped from V and 6 bases from J, the junction kept 7 bases outside the gene matches. CDR3 sequence: CSASKYGLAGNIQYF. The CDR3 DNA sequence: TGCAGTGCTAGTAAATACGGACTAGCGGGAAACATTCAGTACTTC.

The chain combines TRBV20-1 with TRBJ1-5, with D tentatively TRBD1 (5 bases). Germline V gene data show CDR1 as DFQATT and CDR2 as SNEGSKA (reference sequence). V shed 4 bases and J shed 0 bases, with 13 bases lying between them. CDR3 length equals 15 residues. The CDR3 sequence: CSATSLRDSNQPQHF. The CDR3, as DNA: TGCAGTGCTACAAGTCTCAGGGATAGCAATCAGCCCCAGCATTTT.